The rows below give T cell receptor beta chains drawn from one sample of a study of blood T cell repertoires in COVID-19. Sequencing was performed with immunoSEQ multiplex PCR; in TCRdb, only in-frame clones are kept and a portion is missing. This sample yields around 450,000 clones, of which approximately 90% are seen a single time; 4.3% belongs to the top ten. Sequenced material: peripheral blood. Receptors were obtained from a woman aged 30 to 39 with acute or convalescent COVID-19. Each CDR3 is given with its conserved first and last residue. The D gene is left open where the match is weak. A clone size is listed for some rows: how often the clone was seen (once, few, many), or a class if it is expanded.

13	TRBV5-4	TRBJ1-2	.	.	CASSLTGTDGYTF	TGTGCCAGCAGTTTGACTGGTACTGATGGCTACACCTTC
12	TRBV6-5	TRBJ2-2	.	.	CASRQGSGELFF	TGTGCCAGCAGACAGGGATCCGGGGAGCTGTTTTTT
17	TRBV18	TRBJ2-3	TRBD1	.	CASSPNRTGGPTDTQYF	TGTGCCAGCTCACCGAATCGGACAGGGGGCCCAACAGATACGCAGTATTTT
12	TRBV30	TRBJ2-1	.	.	CAWSPIYNEQFF	TGTGCCTGGAGCCCAATTTACAATGAGCAGTTCTTC
14	TRBV27	TRBJ1-1	.	.	CASSWDSLNTEAFF	TGTGCCAGCAGTTGGGACTCGTTGAACACTGAAGCTTTCTTT
14	TRBV19	TRBJ1-2	TRBD1	.	CASSPGDRGNGYTF	TGTGCCAGTAGCCCGGGGGACAGGGGGAATGGCTACACCTTC
16	TRBV4-2	TRBJ2-7	TRBD1	.	CASSQDVTGGSYEQYF	TGTGCCAGCAGCCAAGATGTAACAGGGGGGTCCTACGAGCAGTACTTC
14	TRBV19	TRBJ1-5	.	once	CASSIEGRAQPQHF	TGTGCCAGTAGTATAGAGGGCAGGGCTCAGCCCCAGCATTTT
16	TRBV7-3	TRBJ2-2	TRBD2	.	CASSLFPSGTTGELFF	TGTGCCAGCAGCTTGTTCCCTAGCGGTACCACCGGGGAGCTGTTTTTT
13	TRBV5-4	TRBJ2-7	.	.	CASSFPGDYEQYF	TGTGCCAGCAGCTTCCCCGGAGATTACGAGCAGTACTTC
15	TRBV19	TRBJ1-1	.	.	CASSIDRRVNTEAFF	TGTGCCAGTAGTATAGATCGCAGGGTGAACACTGAAGCTTTCTTT
15	TRBV7-2	TRBJ2-1	TRBD2	.	CASSPTPGGYNEQFF	TGTGCCAGCAGCCCGACCCCGGGGGGCTACAATGAGCAGTTCTTC
16	TRBV27	TRBJ1-2	.	once	CASSPRQAVVHYGYTF	TGTGCCAGCAGTCCTAGACAGGCAGTGGTTCACTATGGCTACACCTTC
16	TRBV4-1	TRBJ2-1	.	.	CASSQDLAATWNEQFF	TGCGCCAGCAGCCAAGATTTAGCGGCAACTTGGAATGAGCAGTTCTTC
15	TRBV5-8	TRBJ2-3	.	.	CASSPSGFSTDTQYF	TGTGCCAGCAGCCCCTCAGGGTTTTCCACAGATACGCAGTATTTT
14	TRBV30	TRBJ1-2	.	.	CAWSVSPGIDGYTF	TGTGCCTGGAGTGTATCGCCAGGGATCGATGGCTACACCTTC
14	TRBV10-3	TRBJ2-2	TRBD2	.	CATKGGPGTGELFF	TGTGCCACCAAGGGAGGGCCGGGCACCGGGGAGCTGTTTTTT
13	TRBV30	TRBJ2-5	TRBD1	.	CAWSVGTEETQYF	TGTGCCTGGAGTGTTGGGACAGAAGAGACCCAGTACTTC
16	TRBV3-1/TRBV3-2	TRBJ1-1	TRBD1	.	CASSQAGRGQDTEAFF	TGTGCCAGCAGCCAAGCGGGAAGGGGGCAGGATACTGAAGCTTTCTTT
17	TRBV10-1	TRBJ1-1	.	.	CASSEPLELRGFTEAFF	TGCGCCAGCAGTGAACCCCTAGAACTCAGGGGATTTACTGAAGCTTTCTTT
12	TRBV24-1	TRBJ2-5	.	.	CATSGQQETQYF	TGTGCCACGAGCGGACAGCAAGAGACCCAGTACTTC
13	TRBV5-1	TRBJ1-4	.	.	CASSLDYSEKLFF	TGCGCCAGCAGCTTGGATTATTCCGAAAAACTGTTTTTT
15	TRBV4-1	TRBJ2-1	.	.	CASSHRDNRYNEQFF	TGCGCCAGCAGCCATAGAGACAACCGCTACAATGAGCAGTTCTTC
18	TRBV20-1	TRBJ2-1	TRBD2	.	CSASGPSGGPSSYNEQFF	TGCAGTGCTAGTGGGCCTAGCGGGGGGCCGAGCTCCTACAATGAGCAGTTCTTC
12	TRBV6-5	TRBJ1-1	.	.	CASSSPPDKAFF	TGTGCCAGCAGTTCTCCTCCAGACAAAGCTTTCTTT
12	TRBV30	TRBJ1-1	TRBD1	.	CAGGQGGPEAFF	TGTGCCGGGGGACAGGGAGGCCCTGAAGCTTTCTTT
17	TRBV5-1	TRBJ2-5	TRBD2	.	CASSSTFSGGARETQYF	TGCGCCAGCAGCTCAACTTTTAGCGGGGGGGCCCGGGAGACCCAGTACTTC
13	TRBV12-3/TRBV12-4	TRBJ2-2	.	once	CASSSVEGGELFF	TGTGCCAGCAGTTCGGTTGAGGGCGGGGAGCTGTTTTTT
14	TRBV7-3	TRBJ2-1	TRBD1	.	CASSLGQGAHEQFF	TGTGCCAGCAGCTTAGGGCAGGGGGCACATGAGCAGTTCTTC
15	TRBV7-3	TRBJ2-1	TRBD1	.	CASSSTGGQFNEQFF	TGTGCCAGCAGCTCCACAGGGGGCCAGTTCAATGAGCAGTTCTTC
17	TRBV19	TRBJ1-5	.	.	CATASRGGGQGGQPQHF	TGTGCCACCGCTAGCAGGGGTGGGGGACAAGGAGGACAGCCCCAGCATTTT
16	TRBV7-3	TRBJ1-1	.	.	CASSLTGGAPGTEAFF	TGTGCCAGCAGCTTAACTGGAGGGGCGCCGGGCACTGAAGCTTTCTTT
13	TRBV4-1	TRBJ1-4	.	.	CASSPVAGVRLFF	TGCGCCAGCAGCCCCGTCGCAGGGGTCAGACTGTTTTTT
15	TRBV24-1	TRBJ2-1	TRBD1	.	CATSDQQGAWNEQFF	TGTGCCACCAGTGATCAACAGGGGGCATGGAATGAGCAGTTCTTC
15	TRBV4-1	TRBJ2-1	TRBD2	.	CASSRLGLLYNEQFF	TGCGCCAGCAGCAGGCTGGGACTACTATACAATGAGCAGTTCTTC
14	TRBV11-3	TRBJ2-7	TRBD2	.	CASSESGSSYEQYF	TGTGCCAGCAGCGAGAGCGGGAGCTCCTACGAGCAGTACTTC
18	TRBV28	TRBJ1-6	TRBD1	.	CASRQPGGAGWYNSPLHF	TGTGCCAGCAGACAACCAGGGGGCGCAGGCTGGTATAATTCACCCCTCCACTTT
14	TRBV2	TRBJ1-4	.	.	CASRGGIGDEKLFF	TGTGCCAGCAGGGGGGGGATAGGCGATGAAAAACTGTTTTTT
16	TRBV28	TRBJ1-1	.	.	CASRVHWTELNTEAFF	TGTGCCAGCAGGGTTCACTGGACAGAGTTGAACACTGAAGCTTTCTTT
11	TRBV21-1	TRBJ2-3	.	.	CASGRTDTQYF	TGTGCCAGTGGGAGAACAGATACGCAGTATTTT
16	TRBV29-1	TRBJ2-7	TRBD1	.	CSVAGGQGFSSYEQYF	TGCAGCGTTGCGGGGGGACAGGGATTTTCCTCCTACGAGCAGTACTTC
14	TRBV4-1	TRBJ1-1	.	.	CASSQRQADTEAFF	TGCGCCAGCAGCCAAAGACAGGCTGACACTGAAGCTTTCTTT